This TCR beta chain stems from a study of T cell responses to AZD1222 COVID-19 vaccine. The table lists this clone with a few counts. Its cognate antigen is unknown. Germline values: CDR1 SEHNR, CDR2 FQNEAQ (reference sequence). Trimming took off 1 base at V and 4 bases at J, with 13 bases between the two ends. The CDR3 covers 15 residues. Profiling relied on immunoSEQ multiplex PCR, and the TCRdb table lists in-frame clones only, not all of them. The sample contains 120,000 to 150,000 clones, roughly 86% of which appear only once. Overall study findings and caveats: Baseline seropositives among AZD1222 recipients totaled only five or six. Two AZD1222 administrations were followed by greater Spike-specific TCR breadth and depth.

The sequence came from an adult who received the AZD1222 COVID-19 vaccine. Source: peripheral blood, taken 28 days after the second AZD1222 dose. This chain uses TRBV7-9 with TRBJ2-5; the D gene is possibly TRBD1 (5 bases). CDR3 region: CASSLVWQGGETQYF. DNA for the CDR3: TGTGCCAGCAGCTTAGTTTGGCAGGGTGGAGAGACCCAGTACTTC. Full variable domain (rest looked up from reference TRBV7-9 and TRBJ2-5): DTGVSQNPRHKITKRGQNVTFRCDPISEHNRLYWYRQTLGQGPEFLTYFQNEAQLEKSRLLSDRFSAERPKGSFSTLEIQRTEQGDSAMYLCASSLVWQGGETQYFGPGTRLLVL.